Given below is one T cell receptor (beta chain) in context. The sample originates from a study of cytomegalovirus exposure and HLA in healthy donors. Looked up from germline, CDR1 is KGHSH and CDR2 is LQKENI. V shed 5 bases and J shed 14 bases, with 12 bases lying between them. The CDR3 has 11 amino acids. PCR was performed using 60 Vbeta and 13 Jbeta primers. Repertoires were generated with immunoSEQ multiplex PCR, while TCRdb's copy carries only in-frame clones and drops some. The sample totals 40,000 to 50,000 clones. The chain carries TRBV18 and TRBJ1-4; D ambiguous. This receptor was obtained from a woman between 40 and 55 years old in good health and CMV-seronegative. The sample taken for sequencing was PBMCs. The CDR3 DNA is TGTGCCAGCTCAGACGGACTGGTTCTGTTTTTT. It codes for CASSDGLVLFF.